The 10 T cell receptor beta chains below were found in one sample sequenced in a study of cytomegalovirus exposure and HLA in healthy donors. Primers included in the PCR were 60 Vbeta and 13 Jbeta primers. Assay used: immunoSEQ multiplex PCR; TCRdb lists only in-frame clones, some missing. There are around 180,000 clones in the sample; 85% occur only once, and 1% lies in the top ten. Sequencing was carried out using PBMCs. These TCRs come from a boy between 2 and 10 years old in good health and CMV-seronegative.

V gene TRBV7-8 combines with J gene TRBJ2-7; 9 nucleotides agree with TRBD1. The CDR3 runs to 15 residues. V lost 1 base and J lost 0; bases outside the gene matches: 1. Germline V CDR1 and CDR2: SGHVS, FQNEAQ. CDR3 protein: CASSLGTGDSYEQYV. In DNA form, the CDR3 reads TGTGCCAGCAGCTTAGGGACAGGGGACTCCTACGAGCAGTACGTC.

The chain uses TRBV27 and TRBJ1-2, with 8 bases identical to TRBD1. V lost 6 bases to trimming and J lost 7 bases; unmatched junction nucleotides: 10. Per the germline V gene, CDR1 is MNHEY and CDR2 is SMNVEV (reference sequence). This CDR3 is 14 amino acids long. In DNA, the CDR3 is TGTGCCAGCAGCCTAAACAGGGGGGAAAGTGGCTACACCTTC. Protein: CASSLNRGESGYTF.

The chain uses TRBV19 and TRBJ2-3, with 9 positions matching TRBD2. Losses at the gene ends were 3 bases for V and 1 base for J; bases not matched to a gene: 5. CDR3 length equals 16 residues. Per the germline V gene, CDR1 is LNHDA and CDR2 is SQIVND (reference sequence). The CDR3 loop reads CASSMGASGGTDTQYF. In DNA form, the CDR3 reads TGTGCCAGTAGTATGGGGGCTAGCGGGGGCACAGATACGCAGTATTTT.

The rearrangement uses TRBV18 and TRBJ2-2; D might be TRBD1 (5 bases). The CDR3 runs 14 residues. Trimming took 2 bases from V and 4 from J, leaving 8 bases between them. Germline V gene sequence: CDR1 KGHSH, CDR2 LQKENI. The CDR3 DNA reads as TGTGCCAGCTCACCAGGGGCGCCCACCGGGGAGCTGTTTTTT. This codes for CASSPGAPTGELFF.

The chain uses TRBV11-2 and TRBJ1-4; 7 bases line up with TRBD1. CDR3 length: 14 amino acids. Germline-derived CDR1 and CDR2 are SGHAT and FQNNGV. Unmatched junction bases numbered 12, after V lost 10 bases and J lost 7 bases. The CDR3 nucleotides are TGTGCCACTTCCCACAGGGGAGATAGTGAAAAACTGTTTTTT. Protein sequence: CATSHRGDSEKLFF.

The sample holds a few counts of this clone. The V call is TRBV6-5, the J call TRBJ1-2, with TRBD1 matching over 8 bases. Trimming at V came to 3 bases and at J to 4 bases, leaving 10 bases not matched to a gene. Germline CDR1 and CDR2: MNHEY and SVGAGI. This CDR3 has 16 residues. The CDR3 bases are TGTGCCAGCAGTTATTGCCGGACAGGGTGCGGCTATGGCTACACCTTC. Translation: CASSYCRTGCGYGYTF.

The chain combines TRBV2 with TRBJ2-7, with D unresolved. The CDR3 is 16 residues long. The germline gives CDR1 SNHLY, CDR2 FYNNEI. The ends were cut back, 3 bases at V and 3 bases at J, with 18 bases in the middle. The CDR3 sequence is CASSDILRVLHYEQYV. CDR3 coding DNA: TGTGCCAGCAGTGATATCCTTCGCGTATTACACTACGAGCAGTACGTC.

CDR3 residues: CASSLAPREQFF. The CDR3 DNA reads as TGTGCCAGCAGCTTAGCCCCCCGTGAGCAGTTCTTC. The V gene is TRBV7-8, the J gene TRBJ2-1; D is unresolved. Deletions cut 0 bases from V and 9 bases from J, with 6 bases between. CDR1 and CDR2 from the germline V gene are SGHVS and FQNEAQ. This CDR3 has 12 residues. The full variable domain, with the rest looked up from reference TRBV7-8 and TRBJ2-1, is GAGVSQSPRYKVAKRGQDVALRCDPISGHVSLFWYQQALGQGPEFLTYFQNEAQLDKSGLPSDRFFAERPEGSVSTLKIQRTQQEDSAVYLCASSLAPREQFFGPGTRLTVL.

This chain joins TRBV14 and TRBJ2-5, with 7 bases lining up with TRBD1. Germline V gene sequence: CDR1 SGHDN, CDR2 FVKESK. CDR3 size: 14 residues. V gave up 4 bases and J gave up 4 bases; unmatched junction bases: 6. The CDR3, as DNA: TGTGCCAGCAGCCGAAACAGGGGCAGAGAGACCCAGTACTTC. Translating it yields CASSRNRGRETQYF.

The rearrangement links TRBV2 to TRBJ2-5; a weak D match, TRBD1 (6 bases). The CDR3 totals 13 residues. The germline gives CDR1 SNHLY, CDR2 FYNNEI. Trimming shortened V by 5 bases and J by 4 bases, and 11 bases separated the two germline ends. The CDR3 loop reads CASSTGWGETQYF. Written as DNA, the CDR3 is TGTGCCAGCAGTACAGGGTGGGGAGAGACCCAGTACTTC.